Presented here are 22 T cell receptor beta chains from one specimen sequenced in a study of T cells expressing NK-cell markers. Using the 5' RACE reads, TCRdb records one entry per CDR3 protein without DNA. The listing records hundreds of thousands of distinct CDR3 sequences. Source material: blood T cells: a sorted CD56 or NKG2C T cell subset, CD4+ or CD8+ T cells, or bulk PBMC T cells (not recorded which). These receptors came from a man younger than 35 in good health.

This chain links TRBV29-1 with TRBJ2-7; TCRdb calls TRBD1, which cannot be checked without DNA. The germline V gene encodes CDR1 SQVTM and CDR2 ANQGSEA. The CDR3 loop spans 13 amino acids. The CDR3 sequence: CSVDSGARVEQYF.

The rearrangement joins TRBV6-2 or TRBV6-3 to TRBJ2-2; as DNA is missing, the TRBD2 call by TCRdb cannot be tested. The germline gives CDR1 MNHEY, CDR2 SVGEGT. The CDR3 runs to 15 residues. CDR3 region: CASSGFGGRTGELFF.

This chain links TRBV29-1 with TRBJ2-1; TCRdb's assignment of TRBD2 cannot be checked, as there is no DNA. Germline CDR1 SQVTM, CDR2 ANQGSEA. CDR3 length equals 14 residues. CDR3 sequence reads: CSVSTRLANDEQFF.

The chain couples TRBV12-3 or TRBV12-4 to TRBJ1-4; lacking DNA, the TRBD1 call made by TCRdb goes unchecked. This CDR3 contains 18 residues. The CDR3 spells CASSFVEQAFATNEKLFF.

The J gene is TRBJ2-1, the V gene TRBV6-4; TCRdb picks TRBD2, but there is no DNA to check that call. Germline-derived CDR1 and CDR2 are MRHNA and SNTAGT. This CDR3 is 15 amino acids long. The chain's CDR3 is CASSASGRNPHEQFF.

The chain employs TRBV6-2 or TRBV6-3 and TRBJ2-3; TCRdb picks TRBD2, but there is no DNA to check that call. Per the germline V gene, CDR1 is MNHEY and CDR2 is SVGEGT. CDR3 length: 16 residues. The CDR3 region is CASSFTSGRVEDTQYF.

The V gene is TRBV12-3 or TRBV12-4, the J gene TRBJ1-3; the D call of TRBD1 rests on TCRdb alone, since no DNA is present to check it. The CDR3 extends over 18 amino acids. CDR3 residues: CASSRDREALLYGNTIYF.

The chain has TRBV7-6 and TRBJ2-1; the TRBD2 assignment by TCRdb is unverifiable without DNA. Germline-derived CDR1 and CDR2 are SGHVS and FNYEAQ. CDR3 length: 16 amino acids. The CDR3 protein is CASSLYAEGSYNEQFF.

CDR3: CSATAGGGLAQYF. The rearrangement joins TRBV20-1 to TRBJ2-5; TCRdb's D gene call, TRBD2, goes unchecked for lack of DNA. The CDR3 covers 13 residues. The germline V gene has CDR1 DFQATT and CDR2 SNEGSKA (reference sequence).

The chain combines TRBV10-3 with TRBJ2-3; the TRBD2 assignment by TCRdb is unverifiable without DNA. This CDR3 is 14 amino acids long. Germline V gene sequence: CDR1 ENHRY, CDR2 SYGVKD. The CDR3 spells CAISDGSYTDTQYF.

The rearrangement joins TRBV12-3 or TRBV12-4 to TRBJ2-7; TCRdb proposes TRBD1, but this gene call is untestable without DNA. The CDR3 runs 15 residues. The CDR3 region is CASSPPGAGGNEQYF.

The chain is built from TRBV19 and TRBJ2-3; TCRdb indicates TRBD2, and absent DNA this call remains unverified. Germline CDR1 is LNHDA and CDR2 is SQIVND (reference sequence). The CDR3 consists of 15 residues. The CDR3 reads CASSISGISTDTQYF.

The rearrangement links TRBV28 to TRBJ2-7; absent DNA, TCRdb's TRBD2 call cannot be checked. This CDR3 contains 16 residues. Germline assignment: CDR1 MDHEN and CDR2 SYDVKM. CDR3: CASSPWGSDSSYEQYF. Variable domain in full (rest from reference TRBV28 and TRBJ2-7): DVKVTQSSRYLVKRTGEKVFLECVQDMDHENMFWYRQDPGLGLRLIYFSYDVKMKEKGDIPEGYSVSREKKERFSLILESASTNQTSMYLCASSPWGSDSSYEQYFGPGTRLTVT.

The chain recombines TRBV5-1 with TRBJ2-1; lacking DNA, the TRBD2 call made by TCRdb goes unchecked. CDR1 is SGHRS and CDR2 is YFSETQ in the germline V gene. This CDR3 contains 15 residues. CDR3 sequence reads: CASSPGGPGVDEQFF.

The V and J genes are TRBV11-2 and TRBJ2-7; TCRdb outputs TRBD2, but without DNA this stays unchecked. The germline V gene has CDR1 SGHAT and CDR2 FQNNGV. CDR3 length: 18 amino acids. This CDR3 is CASSLEALPPDRTYEQYF.

The rearrangement uses TRBV20-1 and TRBJ1-6; as DNA is missing, the TRBD1 call by TCRdb cannot be tested. From germline, CDR1 is DFQATT and CDR2 SNEGSKA (reference sequence). CDR3 length equals 14 residues. The CDR3 is CSARDPGDNSPLHF.

The chain employs TRBV12-3 or TRBV12-4 and TRBJ1-2; TCRdb's assignment of TRBD1 cannot be checked, as there is no DNA. This CDR3 is 13 amino acids long. The CDR3 loop is CASSTGGAYGYTF.

The chain couples TRBV6-1 to TRBJ2-2; TCRdb selects TRBD2, and the lack of DNA leaves this call unchecked. The CDR3 consists of 15 residues. The germline V gene has CDR1 MNHNS and CDR2 SASEGT. The CDR3 reads CASSPMSGSTGELFF.

V gene TRBV29-1 combines with J gene TRBJ1-2; TCRdb calls TRBD1, which cannot be checked without DNA. The CDR3 consists of 12 residues. CDR1 is SQVTM and CDR2 is ANQGSEA in the germline V gene. The CDR3 reads CSAASGVDGYTF.

V gene TRBV5-1 combines with J gene TRBJ1-6; TCRdb indicates TRBD1, and absent DNA this call remains unverified. The germline gives CDR1 SGHRS, CDR2 YFSETQ. The CDR3 extends over 13 amino acids. The CDR3 loop is CASSLAGRSPLHF.

The rearrangement joins TRBV27 to TRBJ2-5; TCRdb picks TRBD2, but there is no DNA to check that call. The germline V gene has CDR1 MNHEY and CDR2 SMNVEV (reference sequence). The length of the CDR3 is 17 residues. Here the CDR3 reads CASSFLNAGGPPLAQYF.

The chain combines TRBV10-3 with TRBJ1-6; TCRdb selects TRBD1, and the lack of DNA leaves this call unchecked. CDR3 size: 15 residues. The germline CDR1 and CDR2 sequences are ENHRY and SYGVKD. The CDR3 protein is CAISKEQGLNSPLHF.